Listed below are T cell receptor beta chains from one sample, sequenced in a study of cytomegalovirus exposure and HLA in healthy donors. The table came from immunoSEQ multiplex PCR; TCRdb's copy has only in-frame clones and leaves some out. The sample yields approximately 170,000 clones, roughly 80% seen once. Sample: PBMCs. The receptor source for this set is a man aged 45-65 years in good health and CMV-seropositive. CDR3s include the opening cysteine and the closing phenylalanine or tryptophan. The D gene is left open where the match is weak. Expanded clones are given a class, and other clones once, few, many or no size at all.

D gene	clone size	J gene	V gene	CDR3 protein	CDR3 DNA
TRBD2	-	TRBJ2-3	TRBV27	CASIGTSRSDTQYF	TGTGCCAGCATCGGGACTAGCCGATCAGATACGCAGTATTTT
-	-	TRBJ2-2	TRBV9	CASSVDGRGIANTGELFF	TGTGCCAGCAGCGTAGACGGCAGGGGAATCGCGAACACCGGGGAGCTGTTTTTT
TRBD1	-	TRBJ1-4	TRBV5-1	CASSYSGTGLEKLFF	TGCGCCAGCAGTTATTCCGGGACAGGGTTGGAAAAACTGTTTTTT
-	-	TRBJ1-4	TRBV7-9	CASSGDANNEKLFF	TGTGCCAGCAGCGGAGACGCCAATAATGAAAAACTGTTTTTT
TRBD2	-	TRBJ2-3	TRBV18	CASSRESDTQYF	TGTGCCAGCTCGCGGGAGTCAGATACGCAGTATTTT
-	-	TRBJ2-7	TRBV5-1	CASSLTAHEQYF	TGCGCCAGCAGCTTGACAGCCCACGAGCAGTACTTC
TRBD2	once	TRBJ2-3	TRBV9	CASSQRGGLAGKGTDTQYF	TGTGCCAGCAGCCAACGAGGGGGACTAGCGGGAAAAGGTACAGATACGCAGTATTTT
-	-	TRBJ2-7	TRBV28	CASSIPGHSSYEQYF	TGTGCCAGCAGTATTCCGGGACACAGCTCCTACGAGCAGTACTTC
TRBD1	-	TRBJ1-6	TRBV5-1	CASSLDARTGLSPLHF	TGCGCCAGCAGCTTGGATGCGAGGACAGGTCTTTCACCCCTCCACTTT
-	-	TRBJ1-1	TRBV6-5	CASSKRTENTEAFF	TGTGCCAGCAGTAAACGGACAGAGAACACTGAAGCTTTCTTT
TRBD2	-	TRBJ2-1	TRBV28	CASSLAGGIRDNEQFF	TGTGCCAGCAGCCTAGCGGGAGGAATACGGGACAATGAGCAGTTCTTC
-	-	TRBJ1-5	TRBV18	CASSPYISDTGEGNQPQHF	TGTGCCAGCTCACCGTACATTTCCGACACCGGGGAGGGCAATCAGCCCCAGCATTTT
-	-	TRBJ2-6	TRBV7-9	CASTFFSGANVLTF	TGTGCCAGCACCTTCTTCTCTGGGGCCAACGTCCTGACTTTC
-	-	TRBJ1-6	TRBV6-5	CASRVLNSPLHF	TGTGCCAGCCGGGTCCTGAATTCACCCCTCCACTTT
TRBD1	-	TRBJ2-1	TRBV5-1	CASSLQGASYNEQFF	TGCGCCAGCAGCTTACAGGGGGCATCCTACAATGAGCAGTTCTTC
TRBD1	once	TRBJ2-7	TRBV19	CASSRDRAVYEQYF	TGTGCCAGTAGTCGTGACAGGGCTGTCTACGAGCAGTACTTC
-	-	TRBJ1-1	TRBV4-1	CASSQAWSPRRAFF	TGCGCCAGCAGCCAAGCATGGAGTCCTCGGCGGGCTTTCTTT
TRBD1	few	TRBJ1-5	TRBV7-6	CASSFRTGQDPPNSNQPQHF	TGTGCCAGCAGCTTCCGAACGGGACAGGATCCCCCCAATAGCAATCAGCCCCAGCATTTT
-	once	TRBJ2-3	TRBV2	CASSVTGTDTQYF	TGTGCCAGCAGCGTGACTGGAACAGATACGCAGTATTTT
TRBD2	once	TRBJ2-5	TRBV7-2	CASSPSGRGVGRTQYF	TGTGCCAGCAGCCCTAGCGGGAGGGGGGTGGGGAGGACCCAGTACTTC
-	-	TRBJ2-7	TRBV27	CASSPSRYEQYF	TGTGCCAGCAGTCCATCGCGGTACGAGCAGTACTTC
-	-	TRBJ1-4	TRBV30	CAWSRSGGEKLFF	TGTGCCTGGAGTCGCTCAGGAGGGGAAAAACTGTTTTTT
-	once	TRBJ1-4	TRBV28	CASSLFRGDEKLFF	TGTGCCAGCAGTTTATTTAGGGGTGATGAAAAACTGTTTTTT
-	few	TRBJ1-3	TRBV4-1	CASSQGRAGRPSGNTIYF	TGCGCCAGCAGCCAAGGACGGGCAGGGAGGCCTTCTGGAAACACCATATATTTT
TRBD1	-	TRBJ1-2	TRBV15	CATSRGPGTGRYGYTF	TGTGCCACCAGCAGAGGGCCCGGGACAGGAAGGTATGGCTACACCTTC
TRBD1	-	TRBJ1-2	TRBV13	CASSFGTGGGYTF	TGTGCCAGCAGCTTTGGGACAGGGGGCGGCTACACCTTC
-	-	TRBJ2-3	TRBV2	CASSDHQNTQYF	TGTGCCAGCAGTGACCATCAGAATACGCAGTATTTT
TRBD1	-	TRBJ1-1	TRBV28	CASRTPDPGQGTFF	TGTGCCAGCAGGACACCCGATCCGGGACAGGGGACTTTCTTT
-	-	TRBJ2-7	TRBV6-6	CASSYSTHREWQYF	TGTGCCAGCAGTTACTCGACTCACAGGGAGTGGCAGTACTTC
TRBD2	-	TRBJ2-1	TRBV4-1	CASSHIQKRGTSGGDEQFF	TGCGCCAGCAGCCATATCCAGAAAAGGGGGACTAGCGGGGGGGATGAGCAGTTCTTC
TRBD2	-	TRBJ2-7	TRBV7-7	CASSLGLGSYEQYF	TGTGCTAGCAGCCTCGGACTAGGGTCCTACGAGCAGTACTTC
-	few	TRBJ1-1	TRBV10-1	CASRTGPNTEAFF	TGCGCCAGCAGGACAGGTCCTAACACTGAAGCTTTCTTT
-	once	TRBJ2-5	TRBV4-1	CASSQEKDGIETQYF	TGCGCCAGCAGCCAAGAGAAGGACGGGATAGAGACCCAGTACTTC
-	-	TRBJ1-1	TRBV29-1	CSGVRALDNTEAFF	TGCAGCGGGGTGAGAGCCCTAGACAACACTGAAGCTTTCTTT
TRBD1	-	TRBJ1-1	TRBV5-8	CASSLARTGKGNTEAFF	TGTGCCAGCAGCTTGGCCAGGACAGGGAAGGGGAACACTGAAGCTTTCTTT
TRBD2	once	TRBJ2-5	TRBV14	CASSRGGTQETQYF	TGTGCCAGCAGCCGCGGGGGAACTCAAGAGACCCAGTACTTC
TRBD1	once	TRBJ1-5	TRBV19	CASGTGPDNQPQHF	TGTGCCAGTGGGACAGGGCCGGACAATCAGCCCCAGCATTTT
-	-	TRBJ2-5	TRBV5-1	CASSPDGTGTTETQYF	TGCGCCAGCAGCCCGGACGGAACCGGGACAACGGAGACCCAGTACTTC
TRBD1	-	TRBJ2-7	TRBV5-1	CASNRGQGDYEQYF	TGCGCCAGCAACAGAGGACAGGGAGACTACGAGCAGTACTTC